This passage covers 7 T cell receptor beta chains from one sample sequenced in a study of shared clonotypes between healthy human individuals. Using immunoSEQ multiplex PCR, the repertoire was profiled, and TCRdb retains in-frame clones only, with some absent. The data contain roughly 2 million clones, about 95% of them singletons. CD45RO negativity and positive selection for CCR7 defined naive CD8 cells, a population that excluded terminally differentiated effector memory CD45RA+ cells. The sequenced sample consisted of naive CD8+ T cells sorted from blood. The receptors were sampled from a man younger than 35 in good health.

DNA of the CDR3: TGTGCCAGCAGCCCTCCCCGGATCGCGACTGAAGCTTTCTTT. Protein sequence: CASSPPRIATEAFF. The chain joins TRBV7-9 to TRBJ1-1; no clear D gene. This CDR3 spans 14 amino acids. Trimming removed 5 bases at V and 5 bases at J, with 15 bases between. Germline V gives CDR1 SEHNR, CDR2 FQNEAQ (reference sequence).

This clone was counted a single time. J is TRBJ2-1 and V is TRBV7-9; 11 bases match TRBD2. Germline assignment: CDR1 SEHNR and CDR2 FQNEAQ (reference sequence). CDR3 length: 15 amino acids. J lost 1 base, V lost 7 bases, and 3 bases had no gene match. CDR3 protein: CASTPSGRSYNEQFF. The CDR3 DNA sequence: TGTGCCAGCACCCCTAGCGGGAGGTCCTACAATGAGCAGTTCTTC.

On this clone: Other DNA sequences within the sample encode an identical CDR3. CDR3 sequence (DNA): TGTGCCAGCGGTGGGGATACGCAGTATTTT. The encoded protein is CASGGDTQYF. The J gene is TRBJ2-3, the V gene TRBV2, with no clear D. Trimming stripped 8 bases from V and 6 bases from J, with 6 bases between. CDR3 length: 10 residues. In germline, CDR1 is SNHLY, CDR2 FYNNEI.

Concerning this clone: Other nucleotide sequences in the sample specify the same CDR3. The gene calls are TRBV27 and TRBJ2-1; possible D gene TRBD2, 6 bases. The germline V and J ends were trimmed by 3 bases and 0 bases, with 12 bases remaining between them. The CDR3 totals 16 residues. The germline V gene encodes CDR1 MNHEY and CDR2 SMNVEV (reference sequence). The CDR3 reads CASSLSGLSSYNEQFF. CDR3 in DNA: TGTGCCAGCAGTTTGAGCGGGTTAAGCTCCTACAATGAGCAGTTCTTC.

The CDR3 DNA follows: TGTGCCAGCAGCTTTCGGGGGCGTGCTTTCTTT. As protein: CASSFRGRAFF. The V call is TRBV7-2, the J call TRBJ1-1; D might be TRBD1 (6 bases). Germline CDR1 is SGHTA and CDR2 is FQGNSA. V gave up 3 bases and J gave up 11 bases, with 10 bases separating them. CDR3 length equals 11 residues.

The chain has TRBV2 and TRBJ2-1; TRBD2 matches at 9 bases. CDR1 SNHLY and CDR2 FYNNEI come from the germline V gene. J lost 7 bases, V lost 2 bases, and 6 bases had no gene match. This CDR3 is 15 amino acids long. CDR3 nucleotide sequence: TGTGCCAGCAGTGAATTAGCGGGAGTCGGTAATGAGCAGTTCTTC. Translating it yields CASSELAGVGNEQFF.

The rearrangement links TRBV5-4 to TRBJ1-2; D is possibly TRBD1 (5 bases). The CDR3 has 13 amino acids. With 0 bases removed from V and 5 bases from J, the gap between germline ends came to 8 bases. Germline assignment: CDR1 SGHNT and CDR2 YYREEE (reference sequence). In DNA, the CDR3 is TGTGCCAGCAGCTTGGGGGAGGGGTATGGCTACACCTTC. This sequence encodes CASSLGEGYGYTF. Drawing the rest from reference TRBV5-4 and TRBJ1-2, the complete variable domain is ETGVTQSPTHLIKTRGQQVTLRCSSQSGHNTVSWYQQALGQGPQFIFQYYREEENGRGNFPPRFSGLQFPNYSSELNVNALELDDSALYLCASSLGEGYGYTFGSGTRLTVV.